This paragraph reports one T cell receptor beta chain. Its antigen is currently unknown. Trimming pared 8 bases from V and 4 bases from J, leaving 9 bases between. The CDR3 loop spans 12 amino acids. CDR1 and CDR2 from the germline V gene are LNHNV and YYDKDF (reference sequence). Unique molecular identifiers were built into the TCR beta cDNA libraries. MiXCR, applied by TCRdb to the PCR reads, yields one record per CDR3 protein. Altogether roughly 870,000 distinct CDR3 sequences are present, approximately 53% being singletons, with the ten largest covering roughly 4.4%. The data stem from a study of post-analysis software for immune sequencing data. Overall study findings and caveats: Four or five TRBV segments were significantly more frequent in patients than in controls. TRBV5-6, TRBV5-1 and TRBV20-1 were among these segments.

The sequencing input was blood. The chain links TRBV15 to TRBJ2-1; D unclear. The sequence came from a girl aged 5 to 17 with multiple sclerosis. CDR3 sequence: CATVDGYNEQFF. The DNA of the CDR3 is TGTGCCACCGTCGATGGGTACAATGAGCAGTTCTTC.